The source of this T cell receptor beta chain is a study of cytomegalovirus exposure and HLA in healthy donors (dated by TCRdb to about 2017). Notes on the research overall: The 650 to 750 repertoires of the first cohort and the 95 to 150 validation repertoires were produced on the same platform, according to a later analysis. To predict cytomegalovirus infection status, the study combined high-throughput TCR immunosequencing, statistical association of individual TCRs with disease status, and machine learning. A separate validation cohort of about 110 different subjects was used in addition to the roughly 720-subject first cohort. The aim of the study was to test whether cataloging public T cell receptors could identify signatures of past pathogen exposure.

Library preparation used the immunoSEQ multiplex PCR assay. The study's own analysis went as follows. A statistical classification framework was developed to diagnose cytomegalovirus status using the catalog of TCR beta chain sequences. Imported from immuneACCESS, the table was reduced by TCRdb to in-frame sequences with V and J called. These copies leave out some clones; in studies compared against another copy, an unresolved V gene accounts for under half, and the cause of the remainder is not known. Clone size and V and J calls were adopted from that table, with D and trimming inferred from the DNA. The sample has approximately 100,000 clones on record, about nine tenths of them singletons. The biggest ten clones account for 1.5% to 2% of the sample. General findings and caveats noted by the study authors: A total of 150 or so TCR beta chains were listed by the study as associated with cytomegalovirus. The authors suggested that the approach could potentially be generalized to other disease states and immunological phenotypes. The validation cohort had no HLA typing available for a later analysis, so co-occurrence within that cohort was assessed over all 130 or so repertoires. Three of the identified cytomegalovirus-associated TCR beta chains were confirmed in vitro to be specific for cytomegalovirus antigens. Of the cluster scores, roughly 95% were above 0 in a later analysis, which found that TCRs clustered in the first cohort also tended to co-occur in the 120 validation repertoires. While some public TCRs were present in many individuals, most TCR sequences turned up only very rarely across donors. The classifier was reported to diagnose cytomegalovirus status with high specificity and sensitivity in both the original cohort and the validation cohort.

The donors were included in the validation cohort of over a hundred subjects, a group kept apart from the approximately 670-subject first cohort. The CDR3 sequence holds 12 residues, the cysteine and phenylalanine included. The kept DNA is CDR3 alone, 36 bases in frame from the first base. V is clipped by 2 bases and J by 9 bases, and the sequence between their germline boundaries is 11 bases long. As encoded in the germline V gene (reference sequence), CDR1 is SGHNT while CDR2 is YYREEE. As concerns this clone: Its cognate antigen has yet to be identified. It has no much larger one-base neighbor in the sample; base qualities were not kept.

This clonotype was obtained from a woman under 30 in good health and CMV-seropositive. Source material: PBMCs. Rearrangement joined TRBV5-4 to TRBJ1-1; TRBD1 is perhaps the D gene, given 6 matching bases. The encoded CDR3 is CASSLSGTKAFF. In nucleotides, the sequence is TGTGCCAGCAGCTTATCCGGGACAAAAGCTTTCTTT. Where the CDR3 stops, the reference TRBV5-4 and TRBJ1-1 genes take over; the full variable domain is ETGVTQSPTHLIKTRGQQVTLRCSSQSGHNTVSWYQQALGQGPQFIFQYYREEENGRGNFPPRFSGLQFPNYSSELNVNALELDDSALYLCASSLSGTKAFFGQGTRLTVV.